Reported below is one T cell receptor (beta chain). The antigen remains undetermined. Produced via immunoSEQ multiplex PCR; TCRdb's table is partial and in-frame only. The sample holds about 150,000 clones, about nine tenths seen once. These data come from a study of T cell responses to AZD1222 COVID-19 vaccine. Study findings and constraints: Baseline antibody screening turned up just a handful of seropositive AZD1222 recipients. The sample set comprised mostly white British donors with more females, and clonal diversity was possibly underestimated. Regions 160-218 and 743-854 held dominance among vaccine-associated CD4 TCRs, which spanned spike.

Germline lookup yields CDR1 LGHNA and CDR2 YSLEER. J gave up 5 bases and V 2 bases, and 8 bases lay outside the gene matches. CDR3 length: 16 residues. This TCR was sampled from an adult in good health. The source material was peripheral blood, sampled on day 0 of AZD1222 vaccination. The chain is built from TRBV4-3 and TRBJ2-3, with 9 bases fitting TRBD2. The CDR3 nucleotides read TGCGCCAGCAGCCAACGTGTAGCGGGGGCGGGAGATACGCAGTATTTT. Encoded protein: CASSQRVAGAGDTQYF.